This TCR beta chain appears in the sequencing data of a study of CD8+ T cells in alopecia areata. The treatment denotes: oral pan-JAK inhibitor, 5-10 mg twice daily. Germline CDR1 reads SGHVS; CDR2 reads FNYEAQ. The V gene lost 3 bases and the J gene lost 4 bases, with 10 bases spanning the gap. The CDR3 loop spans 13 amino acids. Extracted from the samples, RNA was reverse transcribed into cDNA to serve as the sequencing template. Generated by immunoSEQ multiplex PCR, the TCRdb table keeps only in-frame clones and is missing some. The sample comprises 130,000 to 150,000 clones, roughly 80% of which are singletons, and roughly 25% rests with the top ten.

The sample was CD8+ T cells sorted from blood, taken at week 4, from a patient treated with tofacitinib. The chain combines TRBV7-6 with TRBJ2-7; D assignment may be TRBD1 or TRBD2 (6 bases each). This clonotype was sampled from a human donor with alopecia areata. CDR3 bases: TGTGCCAGCAGCTTGGGGGGCCGATACGAGCAGTACTTC. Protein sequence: CASSLGGRYEQYF.